This T cell receptor beta chain was captured in a study of blood T cell repertoires in COVID-19. About the research overall: Sites across the United States, Italy and Spain contributed samples from acute and convalescent COVID-19.

Original data processing: From reference gene primer amplification, estimates of nucleated cell counts were derived. The table came from immunoSEQ multiplex PCR; TCRdb's copy has only in-frame clones and leaves some out. V and J calls and clone size are given by that table; D and trimming were obtained from the DNA. The sample includes about 250,000 clones, roughly 86% of them seen just once. This clone was counted between two and nine times. The CDR3 covers 15 residues. Germline values: CDR1 SGHTA, CDR2 FQGNSA. V was pared by 3 bases and J by 2 bases, with 13 bases between. The sample taken for sequencing was peripheral blood. The gene calls are TRBV7-2 and TRBJ2-5; D call uncertain. The TCR comes from an older woman who had recovered from COVID-19. CDR3 coding DNA: TGTGCCAGCAGCTTGAGGCTTCTAGGACAAGAGACCCAGTACTTC. Its translation: CASSLRLLGQETQYF.